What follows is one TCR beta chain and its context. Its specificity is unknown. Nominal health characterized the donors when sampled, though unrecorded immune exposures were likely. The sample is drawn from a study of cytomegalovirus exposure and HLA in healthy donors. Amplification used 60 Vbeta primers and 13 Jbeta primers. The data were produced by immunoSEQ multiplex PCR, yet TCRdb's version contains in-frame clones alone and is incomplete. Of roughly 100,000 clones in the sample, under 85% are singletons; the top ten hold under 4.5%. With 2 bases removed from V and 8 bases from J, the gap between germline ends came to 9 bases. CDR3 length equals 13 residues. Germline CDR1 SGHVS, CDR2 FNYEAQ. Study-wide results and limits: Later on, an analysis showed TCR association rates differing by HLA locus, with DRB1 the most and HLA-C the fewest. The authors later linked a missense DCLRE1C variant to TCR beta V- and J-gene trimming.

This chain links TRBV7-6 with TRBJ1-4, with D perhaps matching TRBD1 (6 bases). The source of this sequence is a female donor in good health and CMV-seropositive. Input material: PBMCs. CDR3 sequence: CASSLITGEKLFF. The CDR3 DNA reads TGTGCCAGCAGCTTAATTACAGGGGAAAAACTGTTTTTT. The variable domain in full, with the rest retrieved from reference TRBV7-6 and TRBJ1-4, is GAGVSQSPRYKVTKRGQDVALRCDPISGHVSLYWYRQALGQGPEFLTYFNYEAQQDKSGLPNDRFSAERPEGSISTLTIQRTEQRDSAMYRCASSLITGEKLFFGSGTQLSVL.